The clone carrying this T cell receptor (beta chain) was counted at least ten times. Antigen: not known. Each CDR3 protein gets one entry after TCRdb re-called the 5' RACE reads with MiXCR. The repertoire holds hundreds of thousands of distinct CDR3 sequences, with 3% to 4.5% as singletons. Germline CDR1 is DFQATT and CDR2 is SNEGSKA (reference sequence). The J segment lost 1 base and the V segment lost 6 bases, leaving 6 bases of the junction unmatched. The CDR3 has 14 residues. These data are taken from a study of T cells after yellow fever vaccination. On the study more broadly: Researchers used SMART-Seq v4 Ultra Low Input to prepare fractions that had low cell numbers. Study results and caveats: The secondary response peaked faster, at day 5 versus 15, but was weaker. Within FACS-sorted repertoires, abundant clonotypes contaminating from the bulk population could be present. Most primary-vaccination clones recurred post-booster (roughly 96% CD4, over 70% CD8).

The genes are TRBV20-1 and TRBJ1-1, with TRBD1 matching over 9 bases. The source of this sequence is a man in his late teens or twenties who received the YFV17D yellow fever vaccine. The specimen was PBMCs, collected on the day of the yellow fever booster vaccination. This CDR3 is CSAKPGQGNTEAFF. For the CDR3, the DNA is TGCAGTGCAAAACCGGGACAGGGGAACACTGAAGCTTTCTTT.